These 21 T cell receptor beta chains share one sample of origin, sequenced in a study of control samples from healthy donors and cancer patients. Repertoires were generated with immunoSEQ multiplex PCR, while TCRdb's copy carries only in-frame clones and drops some. The table for this sample gives approximately 190,000 clones. The specimen was blood. All receptors derive from a woman aged 25 to 39 in good health.

V is TRBV28 and J is TRBJ1-1; D unclear. This CDR3 is built from 14 residues. The germline CDR1 and CDR2 sequences are MDHEN and SYDVKM. V was shortened by 3 bases and J by 1 base, with 9 bases between the two germline ends. The CDR3 sequence is CASSFGYRNTEAFF. As DNA, the CDR3 is TGTGCCAGCAGTTTCGGGTATAGGAACACTGAAGCTTTCTTT.

The gene calls are TRBV7-3 and TRBJ2-5; 10 bases are a match to TRBD1. The CDR3 is made up of 17 amino acids. Trimming removed 2 bases from V and 7 bases from J; junction bases left unmatched: 13. Germline CDR1 reads SGHTA; CDR2 reads FQGTGA. For the CDR3, the DNA is TGTGCCAGCAGCTTATCTCCCGGGACAGGGGCTCAGGTGACCCAGTACTTC. Protein: CASSLSPGTGAQVTQYF.

V usage is TRBV30 and J usage is TRBJ1-1, with TRBD1 matching over 8 bases. The CDR3 runs to 17 residues. V was pared by 3 bases and J by 0 bases, with 12 bases of the junction left unmatched. The germline gives CDR1 GTSNPN, CDR2 SVGIG (reference sequence). For the CDR3, the DNA is TGTGCCTGGAGGTTGGTCCGGACAGGGCTTATGAACACTGAAGCTTTCTTT. Amino acid sequence: CAWRLVRTGLMNTEAFF.

J is TRBJ1-2 and V is TRBV4-1; D remains unclear. Germline V gene data show CDR1 as MGHRA and CDR2 as YSYEKL. The CDR3 length is 11 residues. Trimming took 6 bases from V and 4 from J, leaving 6 bases between them. The CDR3: CASSDSYGYTF. CDR3 nucleotide sequence: TGCGCCAGCAGTGACTCCTATGGCTACACCTTC.

The rearrangement uses TRBV29-1 and TRBJ1-1; the D is unclear. V was cut by 4 bases and J by 5 bases, with 14 bases left in between. CDR3 length: 13 amino acids. CDR1 and CDR2 from the germline V gene are SQVTM and ANQGSEA. CDR3 protein: CSVVRRLATEAFF. CDR3 nucleotide sequence: TGCAGCGTTGTAAGGAGACTGGCGACTGAAGCTTTCTTT. Full variable domain (missing parts from reference TRBV29-1 and TRBJ1-1): SAVISQKPSRDICQRGTSLTIQCQVDSQVTMMFWYRQQPGQSLTLIATANQGSEATYESGFVIDKFPISRPNLTFSTLTVSNMSPEDSSIYLCSVVRRLATEAFFGQGTRLTVV.

This chain links TRBV28 with TRBJ2-5; D unclear. CDR1 is MDHEN, CDR2 SYDVKM, per germline. The CDR3 runs 13 residues. The V gene lost 5 bases and the J gene lost 4 bases, with 11 bases spanning the gap. The CDR3 DNA is TGTGCCAGCAGTCCCCCCATCCGAGAGACCCAGTACTTC. Its translation: CASSPPIRETQYF.

Written as DNA, the CDR3 is TGCGCCAGCAGTAGGAGAGGGGGAACTGGAAACACCATATATTTT. Translated, it gives CASSRRGGTGNTIYF. The V gene is TRBV4-3, the J gene TRBJ1-3; tentative D call: TRBD1 (6 bases). CDR1 is LGHNA, CDR2 YSLEER, per germline. Trimming pared 6 bases from V and 2 bases from J, leaving 14 bases between. The CDR3 has 15 amino acids.

This chain links TRBV4-1 with TRBJ1-2; TRBD1 is a possible D gene (5 bases). CDR1 and CDR2 (germline): MGHRA, YSYEKL. V lost 4 bases, J lost 4 bases, and 10 bases lay in between. This CDR3 contains 13 residues. This chain's CDR3 is CASSPLGGYGYTF. The CDR3 nucleotides read TGCGCCAGCAGCCCCCTCGGGGGCTATGGCTACACCTTC.

V is TRBV2 and J is TRBJ1-1, with D hard to call. The V end lost 5 bases, the J end lost 7 bases, and 11 bases lay between the germline ends. The germline V gene has CDR1 SNHLY and CDR2 FYNNEI. CDR3 length equals 12 residues. CDR3: CASSIFRYEAFF. In DNA, the CDR3 is TGTGCCAGCAGTATATTTCGGTATGAAGCTTTCTTT.

The chain couples TRBV6-5 to TRBJ1-6, with 11 nucleotides matching TRBD1. The CDR3 spans 14 residues. Per the germline V gene, CDR1 is MNHEY and CDR2 is SVGAGI. Unmatched junction bases numbered 3, after V lost 7 bases and J lost 7 bases. CDR3 region: CASNRDRGNSPLHF. The CDR3 DNA follows: TGTGCCAGCAACCGGGACAGGGGGAATTCACCCCTCCACTTT.

J is TRBJ1-2 and V is TRBV5-1; 7 bases match TRBD1. Germline V CDR1 and CDR2: SGHRS, YFSETQ. The CDR3 totals 13 residues. The junction had 3 bases not matched to a gene; V was cut back by 2 bases and J by 5 bases. The CDR3 is CASSFGQAYGYTF. In DNA, the CDR3 is TGCGCCAGCAGCTTCGGACAGGCATATGGCTACACCTTC. Filled out from reference TRBV5-1 and TRBJ1-2, the complete variable domain reads KAGVTQTPRYLIKTRGQQVTLSCSPISGHRSVSWYQQTPGQGLQFLFEYFSETQRNKGNFPGRFSGRQFSNSRSEMNVSTLELGDSALYLCASSFGQAYGYTFGSGTRLTVV.

The chain joins TRBV30 to TRBJ1-4, with 9 positions matching TRBD1. From germline, CDR1 is GTSNPN and CDR2 SVGIG (reference sequence). The CDR3 has 14 amino acids. With V trimmed by 4 bases and J by 8 bases, 8 bases remained unmatched. CDR3 amino acids: CAWNVQGAGEKLFF. In DNA, the CDR3 is TGTGCCTGGAACGTACAGGGGGCGGGAGAAAAACTGTTTTTT.

CDR3 in amino acids: CSAGLAGIYEQYF. CDR3 nucleotide sequence: TGCAGCGCTGGACTAGCGGGGATCTACGAGCAGTACTTC. The genes are TRBV29-1 and TRBJ2-7, with 12 bases identical to TRBD2. Trimming cost V 7 bases and J 3 bases; bases outside gene matches: 4. Germline V gene sequence: CDR1 SQVTM, CDR2 ANQGSEA. This CDR3 has 13 residues.

The gene calls are TRBV28 and TRBJ1-2; 7 bases are a match to TRBD1. With V trimmed by 2 bases and J by 7 bases, 7 bases remained unmatched. The V gene's germline CDR1 is MDHEN and CDR2 SYDVKM. The CDR3 is 14 residues long. The CDR3 protein is CASSLPGRGFGYTF. DNA for the CDR3: TGTGCCAGCAGTTTACCGGGCAGGGGGTTTGGCTACACCTTC.

The J gene is TRBJ1-2, the V gene TRBV28; 7 bases line up with TRBD1. This CDR3 has 17 amino acids. CDR1 is MDHEN, CDR2 SYDVKM, per germline. Losses at the gene ends were 5 bases for V and 2 bases for J; bases not matched to a gene: 14. The CDR3 coding sequence is TGTGCCAGCAGTCCTCGACAGGGCGGGGTACTAAACTATGGCTACACCTTC. Translation gives CASSPRQGGVLNYGYTF.

Remarks on this clone: The same CDR3 can be traced to other DNA sequences in this sample. V is TRBV6-5 and J is TRBJ1-4; weak D call: TRBD1 (5 bases). The CDR3 loop spans 15 amino acids. V lost 1 base to trimming and J lost 4 bases, with 10 bases between them. CDR1 is MNHEY and CDR2 is SVGAGI in the germline V gene. The CDR3 DNA sequence: TGTGCCAGCAGTTACTTCCGGGACGGTAATGAAAAACTGTTTTTT. This sequence encodes CASSYFRDGNEKLFF.

The chain uses TRBV2 and TRBJ1-5; D is uncertain. The CDR3 consists of 13 residues. Germline V CDR1 and CDR2: SNHLY, FYNNEI. The germline V and J ends were trimmed by 6 bases and 3 bases, with 9 bases remaining between them. The CDR3: CASREGLNQPQHF. As DNA, the CDR3 is TGTGCCAGCAGGGAGGGTCTCAATCAGCCCCAGCATTTT.

The chain combines TRBV19 with TRBJ1-1, with D tentatively TRBD1 (5 bases). Trimming took off 6 bases at V and 5 bases at J, with 10 bases between the two ends. The germline gives CDR1 LNHDA, CDR2 SQIVND (reference sequence). The CDR3 is 12 amino acids. The CDR3 bases are TGTGCCAGTAGACGAGGGGATACTGAAGCTTTCTTT. This codes for CASRRGDTEAFF.

The gene calls are TRBV7-9 and TRBJ1-2; 7 bases are shared with TRBD1. The CDR3 spans 13 residues. V lost 5 bases and J lost 5; bases outside the gene matches: 5. Germline V gene sequence: CDR1 SEHNR, CDR2 FQNEAQ (reference sequence). The CDR3 DNA is TGTGCCAGCAGCCCGGGACAGCTATATGGCTACACCTTC. This codes for CASSPGQLYGYTF. Full variable domain (rest looked up from reference TRBV7-9 and TRBJ1-2): DTGVSQNPRHKITKRGQNVTFRCDPISEHNRLYWYRQTLGQGPEFLTYFQNEAQLEKSRLLSDRFSAERPKGSFSTLEIQRTEQGDSAMYLCASSPGQLYGYTFGSGTRLTVV.

This chain joins TRBV23-1 and TRBJ2-3; D call uncertain. TRBV23-1 is given ORF status, its function remaining uncertain. Between the trimmed V and J ends, which lost 0 bases and 4 bases, there was a span of 14 bases. This CDR3 spans 16 amino acids. The CDR3, as DNA: TGCGCCAGCAGTCAATCGATCCTAAGCCCCGCAGATACGCAGTATTTT. Its translation is CASSQSILSPADTQYF.

The V gene is TRBV27, the J gene TRBJ1-6; 7 bases agree with TRBD1. CDR1 is MNHEY, CDR2 SMNVEV, per germline (reference sequence). The CDR3 consists of 13 residues. The J segment lost 9 bases and the V segment lost 3 bases, leaving 2 bases of the junction unmatched. CDR3 bases: TGTGCCAGCAGTTTCCCAGGGGGTTCACCCCTCCACTTT. Residues: CASSFPGGSPLHF.